A selection of T cell receptor beta chains follows, all from one sample in a study of blood T cell repertoires in COVID-19. Method: immunoSEQ multiplex PCR; TCRdb's copy keeps in-frame clones and lacks some. The sample shows approximately 170,000 clones, about four fifths of them seen only once. Sequenced: PBMCs or T cells enriched from blood (not recorded which). Source of these receptors: a woman in her thirties who had recovered from COVID-19. CDR3s include the opening cysteine and the closing phenylalanine or tryptophan. The D gene is left open where the match is weak. A clone size is listed for some rows: how often the clone was seen (once, few, many), or a class if it is expanded.

cdr3_aa: CASSLARGWVNEQFF
cdr3_nt: TGCGCCAGCAGCTTGGCCAGGGGATGGGTCAATGAGCAGTTCTTC
d_call: .
j_call: TRBJ2-1
v_call: TRBV5-1
clone_size: .

cdr3_aa: CASSRVAPWNYTQYF
cdr3_nt: TGTGCCAGCAGCCGGGTAGCCCCGTGGAATTATACGCAGTATTTT
d_call: .
j_call: TRBJ2-3
v_call: TRBV3-1/TRBV3-2
clone_size: .

cdr3_aa: CASSLERLGTQYF
cdr3_nt: TGTGCTAGCAGCTTAGAGCGCCTTGGTACGCAGTATTTT
d_call: .
j_call: TRBJ2-3
v_call: TRBV7-7
clone_size: .

cdr3_aa: CASSLALLAGVSDTQYF
cdr3_nt: TGTGCCAGCAGCTTAGCGCTCTTAGCGGGAGTATCAGATACGCAGTATTTT
d_call: TRBD2
j_call: TRBJ2-3
v_call: TRBV7-2
clone_size: .

cdr3_aa: CASSERWGVETEAFF
cdr3_nt: TGTGCCAGCAGTGAAAGATGGGGGGTGGAAACTGAAGCTTTCTTT
d_call: .
j_call: TRBJ1-1
v_call: TRBV2
clone_size: .

cdr3_aa: CAASTSVQSQPQHF
cdr3_nt: TGTGCCGCCTCGACCAGCGTGCAATCTCAGCCCCAGCATTTT
d_call: .
j_call: TRBJ1-5
v_call: TRBV15
clone_size: .

cdr3_aa: CASSRDSWGTEAFF
cdr3_nt: TGCGCCAGCAGCCGGGACAGTTGGGGTACTGAAGCTTTCTTT
d_call: TRBD1
j_call: TRBJ1-1
v_call: TRBV5-1
clone_size: .

cdr3_aa: CSVAGLADYNEQFF
cdr3_nt: TGCAGCGTTGCAGGACTAGCGGACTACAATGAGCAGTTCTTC
d_call: TRBD2
j_call: TRBJ2-1
v_call: TRBV29-1
clone_size: .

cdr3_aa: CATSVNNYGYTF
cdr3_nt: TGTGCCACCAGTGTAAATAACTATGGCTACACCTTC
d_call: .
j_call: TRBJ1-2
v_call: TRBV24-1
clone_size: .

cdr3_aa: CSVAVAGGEKLFF
cdr3_nt: TGCAGCGTTGCGGTAGCCGGTGGGGAAAAACTGTTTTTT
d_call: .
j_call: TRBJ1-4
v_call: TRBV29-1
clone_size: .

cdr3_aa: CAWTTGNTEAFF
cdr3_nt: TGTGCCTGGACGACAGGGAACACTGAAGCTTTCTTT
d_call: .
j_call: TRBJ1-1
v_call: TRBV30
clone_size: .

cdr3_aa: CASSEAGLLAGEQYF
cdr3_nt: TGTGCCAGCAGTGAAGCAGGGCTGCTCGCGGGGGAGCAGTACTTC
d_call: .
j_call: TRBJ2-7
v_call: TRBV6-1
clone_size: many

cdr3_aa: CASSKGLAGPKSTSTYEQYF
cdr3_nt: TGTGCCAGCAGTAAAGGACTAGCGGGCCCGAAGTCGACATCAACCTACGAGCAGTACTTC
d_call: TRBD2
j_call: TRBJ2-7
v_call: TRBV5-4
clone_size: .

cdr3_aa: CASSLGVVAYNEQFF
cdr3_nt: TGTGCTAGCAGCTTAGGTGTAGTCGCCTACAATGAGCAGTTCTTC
d_call: .
j_call: TRBJ2-1
v_call: TRBV7-7
clone_size: .

cdr3_aa: CASSLAPGAVQPQHF
cdr3_nt: TGTGCCAGCAGCTTAGCACCAGGGGCAGTTCAGCCCCAGCATTTT
d_call: .
j_call: TRBJ1-5
v_call: TRBV7-2
clone_size: .

cdr3_aa: CASRLTPSGPSTDTQYF
cdr3_nt: TGCGCCAGCAGATTAACCCCTAGCGGGCCTAGCACAGATACGCAGTATTTT
d_call: TRBD2
j_call: TRBJ2-3
v_call: TRBV5-1
clone_size: .

cdr3_aa: CASRTSGSADTQYF
cdr3_nt: TGCGCCAGCAGAACTAGCGGGAGCGCAGATACGCAGTATTTT
d_call: TRBD2
j_call: TRBJ2-3
v_call: TRBV5-1
clone_size: .

cdr3_aa: CASSLGGSGNEQFF
cdr3_nt: TGTGCCAGCAGCTTAGGCGGGAGTGGGAATGAGCAGTTCTTC
d_call: TRBD2
j_call: TRBJ2-1
v_call: TRBV7-3
clone_size: .

cdr3_aa: CASRPPGQGNQPQHF
cdr3_nt: TGTGCCAGCAGACCTCCGGGACAGGGCAATCAGCCCCAGCATTTT
d_call: TRBD1
j_call: TRBJ1-5
v_call: TRBV6-5
clone_size: .

cdr3_aa: CASSLGLSGRANSGANVLTF
cdr3_nt: TGTGCCAGCTCTTTGGGTCTGTCGGGCAGGGCCAACTCTGGGGCCAACGTCCTGACTTTC
d_call: .
j_call: TRBJ2-6
v_call: TRBV28
clone_size: .

cdr3_aa: CATSDPRTGVNQPQHF
cdr3_nt: TGTGCCACCAGTGATCCGCGGACAGGGGTAAATCAGCCCCAGCATTTT
d_call: TRBD1
j_call: TRBJ1-5
v_call: TRBV24-1
clone_size: .

cdr3_aa: CASSIDYRGTEAFF
cdr3_nt: TGTGCCAGTAGTATAGATTATCGGGGCACTGAAGCTTTCTTT
d_call: .
j_call: TRBJ1-1
v_call: TRBV19
clone_size: .

cdr3_aa: CASRLSGGNEKLFF
cdr3_nt: TGTGCCAGCCGCCTGAGTGGCGGTAATGAAAAACTGTTTTTT
d_call: .
j_call: TRBJ1-4
v_call: TRBV11-2
clone_size: .

cdr3_aa: CASSLLTPVSQYF
cdr3_nt: TGTGCCAGCAGTTTACTAACCCCCGTATCCCAGTACTTC
d_call: .
j_call: TRBJ2-5
v_call: TRBV28
clone_size: .

cdr3_aa: CASSPWTSGSTGNNEQFF
cdr3_nt: TGTGCCAGCTCACCATGGACTAGCGGGAGTACTGGGAACAATGAGCAGTTCTTC
d_call: TRBD2
j_call: TRBJ2-1
v_call: TRBV18
clone_size: .

cdr3_aa: CASRGQDTGELFF
cdr3_nt: TGTGCCAGCCGTGGACAGGACACCGGGGAGCTGTTTTTT
d_call: TRBD1
j_call: TRBJ2-2
v_call: TRBV11-2
clone_size: .

cdr3_aa: CASSLWPSETYEQYF
cdr3_nt: TGTGCCAGCAGCTTATGGCCTAGCGAAACCTACGAGCAGTACTTC
d_call: .
j_call: TRBJ2-7
v_call: TRBV7-2
clone_size: .

cdr3_aa: CASSTGQGYTGELFF
cdr3_nt: TGCGCCAGCAGCACCGGACAGGGGTACACCGGGGAGCTGTTTTTT
d_call: TRBD1
j_call: TRBJ2-2
v_call: TRBV5-1
clone_size: .

cdr3_aa: CASRTGTNTGELFF
cdr3_nt: TGCGCCAGCAGGACAGGGACGAACACCGGGGAGCTGTTTTTT
d_call: TRBD1
j_call: TRBJ2-2
v_call: TRBV10-2
clone_size: .

cdr3_aa: CASSWGRTGGGYGYTF
cdr3_nt: TGTGCCAGCTCCTGGGGCCGGACAGGGGGTGGCTATGGCTACACCTTC
d_call: TRBD1
j_call: TRBJ1-2
v_call: TRBV28
clone_size: .

cdr3_aa: CASSEQGNEKLFF
cdr3_nt: TGTGCCAGCAGTGAACAGGGTAATGAAAAACTGTTTTTT
d_call: .
j_call: TRBJ1-4
v_call: TRBV2
clone_size: .

cdr3_aa: CASSLSSGQETQYF
cdr3_nt: TGTGCCAGCAGTTTATCTAGCGGCCAAGAGACCCAGTACTTC
d_call: TRBD2
j_call: TRBJ2-5
v_call: TRBV28
clone_size: .

cdr3_aa: CAWSVPGNSGANVLTF
cdr3_nt: TGTGCCTGGAGTGTACCGGGGAACTCTGGGGCCAACGTCCTGACTTTC
d_call: .
j_call: TRBJ2-6
v_call: TRBV30
clone_size: .

cdr3_aa: CASTGTATNHPHF
cdr3_nt: TGTGCCAGCACGGGGACAGCCACCAATCATCCCCACTTT
d_call: TRBD1
j_call: TRBJ1-6
v_call: TRBV2
clone_size: .

cdr3_aa: CASSVPGQGAKNTEAFF
cdr3_nt: TGTGCCAGTAGTGTCCCGGGACAGGGGGCTAAGAACACTGAAGCTTTCTTT
d_call: TRBD1
j_call: TRBJ1-1
v_call: TRBV19
clone_size: .

cdr3_aa: CAWRQGASYGYTF
cdr3_nt: TGTGCCTGGAGACAGGGGGCCAGCTATGGCTACACCTTC
d_call: TRBD1
j_call: TRBJ1-2
v_call: TRBV30
clone_size: .

cdr3_aa: CASGLITPSGTGGGNSNQPQHF
cdr3_nt: TGTGCTAGTGGTTTGATAACCCCGTCCGGGACAGGGGGCGGGAATAGCAATCAGCCCCAGCATTTT
d_call: TRBD1
j_call: TRBJ1-5
v_call: TRBV12-5
clone_size: .

cdr3_aa: CASSDITGKVDEKLFF
cdr3_nt: TGTGCCAGCAGCGATATAACAGGGAAGGTGGATGAAAAACTGTTTTTT
d_call: .
j_call: TRBJ1-4
v_call: TRBV3-1/TRBV3-2
clone_size: .

cdr3_aa: CASREGSGGPADTQYF
cdr3_nt: TGTGCCAGCAGGGAAGGTAGCGGGGGGCCTGCAGATACGCAGTATTTT
d_call: TRBD2
j_call: TRBJ2-3
v_call: TRBV3-1/TRBV3-2
clone_size: .

cdr3_aa: CASSRPTGGGTEAFF
cdr3_nt: TGTGCCAGCAGTCGACCCACAGGGGGCGGAACTGAAGCTTTCTTT
d_call: TRBD1
j_call: TRBJ1-1
v_call: TRBV28
clone_size: .

cdr3_aa: CASSIVLWDINQPQHF
cdr3_nt: TGTGCCAGTAGTATAGTGCTCTGGGACATCAATCAGCCCCAGCATTTT
d_call: .
j_call: TRBJ1-5
v_call: TRBV19
clone_size: .

cdr3_aa: CAISGTGGAGNTEAFF
cdr3_nt: TGTGCCATCTCCGGGACAGGGGGCGCCGGGAACACTGAAGCTTTCTTT
d_call: TRBD1
j_call: TRBJ1-1
v_call: TRBV10-3
clone_size: .

cdr3_aa: CASSLTGGNTGELFF
cdr3_nt: TGTGCCAGCAGCCTAACAGGGGGCAACACCGGGGAGCTGTTTTTT
d_call: TRBD1
j_call: TRBJ2-2
v_call: TRBV7-2
clone_size: .

cdr3_aa: CASSIVGGMDTEAFF
cdr3_nt: TGTGCCAGTAGTATAGTGGGGGGGATGGACACTGAAGCTTTCTTT
d_call: .
j_call: TRBJ1-1
v_call: TRBV19
clone_size: .

cdr3_aa: CASDTVSTDTQYF
cdr3_nt: TGTGCCAGCGATACGGTTAGCACAGATACGCAGTATTTT
d_call: .
j_call: TRBJ2-3
v_call: TRBV2
clone_size: once

cdr3_aa: CASSSPGTGRKEKLFF
cdr3_nt: TGTGCCAGCAGTTCCCCCGGGACAGGCCGGAAAGAAAAACTGTTTTTT
d_call: TRBD1
j_call: TRBJ1-4
v_call: TRBV27
clone_size: .

cdr3_aa: CASSQGLAGRPGANVLTF
cdr3_nt: TGTGCCAGCAGCCAAGGCCTAGCGGGGCGACCTGGGGCCAACGTCCTGACTTTC
d_call: TRBD2
j_call: TRBJ2-6
v_call: TRBV4-2
clone_size: .

cdr3_aa: CASSLGGQGMISPLHF
cdr3_nt: TGTGCCAGCAGCTTAGGGGGCCAGGGGATGATTTCACCCCTCCACTTT
d_call: TRBD1
j_call: TRBJ1-6
v_call: TRBV28
clone_size: .

cdr3_aa: CASSPSGSSYEQYF
cdr3_nt: TGTGCCAGCAGCCCAAGCGGGAGCTCCTACGAGCAGTACTTC
d_call: TRBD2
j_call: TRBJ2-7
v_call: TRBV6-4
clone_size: .

cdr3_aa: CASSLEGAGSTDTQYF
cdr3_nt: TGCGCCAGCAGCTTGGAAGGGGCCGGGAGCACAGATACGCAGTATTTT
d_call: .
j_call: TRBJ2-3
v_call: TRBV5-1
clone_size: .

cdr3_aa: CASSKWNLRGSGYEQFF
cdr3_nt: TGTGCCAGCAGTAAATGGAACCTGCGGGGATCCGGGTATGAGCAGTTCTTC
d_call: .
j_call: TRBJ2-1
v_call: TRBV6-4
clone_size: .

cdr3_aa: CASSFGTGIYGYTF
cdr3_nt: TGTGCCAGCAGCTTCGGGACAGGCATCTATGGCTACACCTTC
d_call: TRBD1
j_call: TRBJ1-2
v_call: TRBV5-4
clone_size: .

cdr3_aa: CAGHRGEETQYF
cdr3_nt: TGTGCCGGGCACAGGGGGGAAGAGACCCAGTACTTC
d_call: TRBD1
j_call: TRBJ2-5
v_call: TRBV5-4
clone_size: .

cdr3_aa: CATSVALAGELFF
cdr3_nt: TGTGCCACCAGTGTAGCGTTAGCCGGGGAGCTGTTTTTT
d_call: .
j_call: TRBJ2-2
v_call: TRBV24-1
clone_size: .